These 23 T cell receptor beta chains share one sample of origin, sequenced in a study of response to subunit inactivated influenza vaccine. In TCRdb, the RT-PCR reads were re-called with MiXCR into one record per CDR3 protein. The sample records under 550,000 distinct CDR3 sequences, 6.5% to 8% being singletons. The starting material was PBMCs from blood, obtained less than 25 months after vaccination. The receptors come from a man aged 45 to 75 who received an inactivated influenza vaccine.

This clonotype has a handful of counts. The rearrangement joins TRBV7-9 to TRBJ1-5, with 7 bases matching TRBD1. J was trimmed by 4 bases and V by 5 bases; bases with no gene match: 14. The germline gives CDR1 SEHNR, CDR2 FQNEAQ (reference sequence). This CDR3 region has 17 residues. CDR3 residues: CASSLSALTGDNQPQHF. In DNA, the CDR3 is TGTGCCAGCAGCCTAAGTGCCCTCACAGGGGATAATCAGCCCCAGCATTTT.

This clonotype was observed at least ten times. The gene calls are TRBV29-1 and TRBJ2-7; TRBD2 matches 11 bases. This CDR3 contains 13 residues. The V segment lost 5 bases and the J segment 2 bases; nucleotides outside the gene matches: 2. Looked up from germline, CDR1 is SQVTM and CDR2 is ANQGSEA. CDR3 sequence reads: CSVTSGGPYEQYF. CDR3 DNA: TGCAGCGTTACTAGCGGGGGCCCCTACGAGCAGTACTTC.

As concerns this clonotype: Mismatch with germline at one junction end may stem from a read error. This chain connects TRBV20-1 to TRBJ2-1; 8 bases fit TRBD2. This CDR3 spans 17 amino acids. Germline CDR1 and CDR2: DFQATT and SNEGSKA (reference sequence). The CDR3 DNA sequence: TGCTGTGCTAGAGCTTGGGGTGAACTAGCGGTATACAATGAGCAGTTCTTC. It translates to CCARAWGELAVYNEQFF.

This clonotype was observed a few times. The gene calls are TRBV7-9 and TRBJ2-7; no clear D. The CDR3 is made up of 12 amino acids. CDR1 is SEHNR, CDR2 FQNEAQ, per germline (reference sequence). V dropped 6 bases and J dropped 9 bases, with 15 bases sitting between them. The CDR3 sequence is CASSQGLRLQYF. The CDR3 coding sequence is TGTGCCAGCAGTCAAGGCCTACGTTTGCAGTACTTC. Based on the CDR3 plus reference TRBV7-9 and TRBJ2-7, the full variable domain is DTGVSQNPRHKITKRGQNVTFRCDPISEHNRLYWYRQTLGQGPEFLTYFQNEAQLEKSRLLSDRFSAERPKGSFSTLEIQRTEQGDSAMYLCASSQGLRLQYFGPGTRLTVT.

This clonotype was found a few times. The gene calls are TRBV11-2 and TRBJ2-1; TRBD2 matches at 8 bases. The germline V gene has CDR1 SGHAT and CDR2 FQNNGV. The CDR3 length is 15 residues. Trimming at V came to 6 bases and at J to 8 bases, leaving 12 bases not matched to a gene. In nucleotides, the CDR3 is TGTGCCAGCAGATCTAGGGGGACTAGAGTCTATGAGCAGTTCTTC. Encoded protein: CASRSRGTRVYEQFF.

CDR3: CASIGWKNTEAFF. CDR3 in DNA: TGTGCCAGCATCGGGTGGAAGAACACTGAAGCTTTCTTT. The chain carries TRBV12-3 or TRBV12-4 and TRBJ1-1; no clear D gene. V was trimmed by 7 bases and J by 1 base, leaving 10 bases between them. The CDR3 length is 13 residues.

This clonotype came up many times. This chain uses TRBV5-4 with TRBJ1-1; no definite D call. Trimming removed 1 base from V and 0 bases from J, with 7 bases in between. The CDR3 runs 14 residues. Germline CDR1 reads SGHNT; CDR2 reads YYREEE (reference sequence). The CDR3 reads CASSLTQMNTEAFF. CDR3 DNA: TGTGCCAGCAGCTTGACACAGATGAACACTGAAGCTTTCTTT.

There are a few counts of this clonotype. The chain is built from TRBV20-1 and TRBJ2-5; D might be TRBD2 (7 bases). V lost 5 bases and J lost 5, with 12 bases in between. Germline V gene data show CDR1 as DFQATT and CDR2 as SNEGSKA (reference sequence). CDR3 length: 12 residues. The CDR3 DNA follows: TGCAGTGCTGGGGGGGCGGAGGAGACCCAGTACTTC. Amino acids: CSAGGAEETQYF.

DNA for the CDR3: TGTGCCAGCAGCGTAGGCTGGGCGGGGTGGTACGAGCAGTACTTC. It translates to CASSVGWAGWYEQYF. This chain connects TRBV9 to TRBJ2-7; possibly TRBD2 for D (6 bases). Germline CDR1 and CDR2: SGDLS and YYNGEE. This CDR3 has 15 amino acids. V was cut by 0 bases and J by 4 bases, with 14 bases left in between.

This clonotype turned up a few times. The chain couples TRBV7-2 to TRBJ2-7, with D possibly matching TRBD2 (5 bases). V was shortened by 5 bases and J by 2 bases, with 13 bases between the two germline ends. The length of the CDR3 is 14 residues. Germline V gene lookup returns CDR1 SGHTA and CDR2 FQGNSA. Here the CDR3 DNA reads TGTGCCAGCAGCCGGACTCTTCTGACCTACGAGCAGTACTTC. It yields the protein CASSRTLLTYEQYF. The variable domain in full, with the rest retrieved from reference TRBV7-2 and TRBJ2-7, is GAGVSQSPSNKVTEKGKDVELRCDPISGHTALYWYRQSLGQGLEFLIYFQGNSAPDKSGLPSDRFSAERTGGSVSTLTIQRTQQEDSAVYLCASSRTLLTYEQYFGPGTRLTVT.

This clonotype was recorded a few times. The CDR3 sequence is CATSREQGNSPLHF. For the CDR3, the DNA is TGTGCCACCAGCAGGGAGCAGGGTAATTCACCCCTCCACTTT. This chain links TRBV15 with TRBJ1-6; a possible D gene is TRBD1 (5 bases). This CDR3 contains 14 residues. Germline V CDR1 and CDR2: LNHNV, YYDKDF (reference sequence). Between the trimmed V and J ends, which lost 3 bases and 6 bases, there was a span of 9 bases.

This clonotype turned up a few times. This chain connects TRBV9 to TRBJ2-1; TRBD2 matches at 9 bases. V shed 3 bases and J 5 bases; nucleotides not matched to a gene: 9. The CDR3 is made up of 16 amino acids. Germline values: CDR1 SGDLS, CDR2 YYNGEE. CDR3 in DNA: TGTGCCAGCAGCGGTCGCGCTAGCGGGGCAAACAATGAGCAGTTCTTC. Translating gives CASSGRASGANNEQFF.

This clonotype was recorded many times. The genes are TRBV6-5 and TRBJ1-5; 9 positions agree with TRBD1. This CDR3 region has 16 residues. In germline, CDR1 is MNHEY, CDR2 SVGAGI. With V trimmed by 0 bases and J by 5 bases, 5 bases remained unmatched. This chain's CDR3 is CASSYSKGTGYQPQHF. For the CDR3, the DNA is TGTGCCAGCAGTTACTCGAAAGGGACAGGGTATCAGCCCCAGCATTTT.

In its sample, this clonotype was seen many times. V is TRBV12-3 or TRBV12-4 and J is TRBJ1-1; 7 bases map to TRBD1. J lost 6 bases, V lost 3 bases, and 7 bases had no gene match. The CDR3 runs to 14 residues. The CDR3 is CASSFGNRGAEAFF. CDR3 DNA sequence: TGTGCCAGCAGTTTCGGGAACAGGGGCGCTGAAGCTTTCTTT.

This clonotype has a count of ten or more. In DNA, the CDR3 is TGCGCCAGCAGCTTGGCCCTAGCGGCTGGCGATGAGCAGTTCTTC. The encoded protein is CASSLALAAGDEQFF. This chain uses TRBV5-1 with TRBJ2-1; 7 nucleotides align to TRBD2. Germline assignment: CDR1 SGHRS and CDR2 YFSETQ. The CDR3 runs to 15 residues. After removal of 0 bases from V and 8 bases from J, the junction contained 8 bases not matched to a gene.

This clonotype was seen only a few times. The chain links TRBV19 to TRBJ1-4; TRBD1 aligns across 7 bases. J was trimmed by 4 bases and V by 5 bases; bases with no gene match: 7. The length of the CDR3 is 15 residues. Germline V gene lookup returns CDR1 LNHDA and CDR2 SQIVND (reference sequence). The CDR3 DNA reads TGTGCCAGTAGTGACGGGACAGCGAATAATGAAAAACTGTTTTTT. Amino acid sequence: CASSDGTANNEKLFF.

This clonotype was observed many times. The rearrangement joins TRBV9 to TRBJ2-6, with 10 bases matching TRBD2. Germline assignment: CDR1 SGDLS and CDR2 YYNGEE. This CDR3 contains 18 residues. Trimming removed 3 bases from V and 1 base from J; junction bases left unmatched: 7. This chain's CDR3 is CASSGRASGSSGANVLTF. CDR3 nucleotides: TGTGCCAGCAGCGGGAGGGCTAGCGGGAGTTCTGGGGCCAACGTCCTGACTTTC.

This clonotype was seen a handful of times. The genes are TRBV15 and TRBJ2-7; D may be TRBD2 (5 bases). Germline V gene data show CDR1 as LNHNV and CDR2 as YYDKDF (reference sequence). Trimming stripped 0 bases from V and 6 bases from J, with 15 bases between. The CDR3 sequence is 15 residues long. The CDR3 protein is CATSRERRIGSEQYF. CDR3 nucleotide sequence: TGTGCCACCAGCAGAGAAAGGAGGATAGGATCCGAGCAGTACTTC. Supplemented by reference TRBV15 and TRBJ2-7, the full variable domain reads DAMVIQNPRYQVTQFGKPVTLSCSQTLNHNVMYWYQQKSSQAPKLLFHYYDKDFNNEADTPDNFQSRRPNTSFCFLDIRSPGLGDTAMYLCATSRERRIGSEQYFGPGTRLTVT.

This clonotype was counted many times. The CDR3 spells CAISDSISKYGYTF. CDR3 DNA sequence: TGTGCCATCAGTGACTCGATCTCCAAATATGGCTACACCTTC. The genes are TRBV10-3 and TRBJ1-2; D remains ambiguous. The germline V gene has CDR1 ENHRY and CDR2 SYGVKD. This CDR3 has 14 amino acids. Deletions cut 3 bases from V and 5 bases from J, with 13 bases between.

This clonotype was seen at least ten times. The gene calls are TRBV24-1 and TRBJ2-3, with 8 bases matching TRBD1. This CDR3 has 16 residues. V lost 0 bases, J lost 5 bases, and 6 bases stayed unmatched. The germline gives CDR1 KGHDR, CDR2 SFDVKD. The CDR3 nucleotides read TGTGCCACCAGTGATTTGCCTCAGGGGGCGAAAGATACGCAGTATTTT. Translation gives CATSDLPQGAKDTQYF.

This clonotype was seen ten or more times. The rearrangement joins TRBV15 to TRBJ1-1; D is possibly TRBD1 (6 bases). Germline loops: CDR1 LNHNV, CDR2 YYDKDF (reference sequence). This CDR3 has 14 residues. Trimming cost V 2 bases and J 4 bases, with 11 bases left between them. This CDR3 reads CATSRLGGGTEAFF. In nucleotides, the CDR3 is TGTGCCACCAGCAGACTCGGGGGCGGCACTGAAGCTTTCTTT.

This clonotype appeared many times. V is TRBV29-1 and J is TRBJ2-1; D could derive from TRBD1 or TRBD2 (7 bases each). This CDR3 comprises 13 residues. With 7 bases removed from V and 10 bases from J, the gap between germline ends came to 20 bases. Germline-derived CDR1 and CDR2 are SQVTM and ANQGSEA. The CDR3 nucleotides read TGCAGCGGGGGGGGACAGCTACCTGGAGAGCAGTTCTTC. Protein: CSGGGQLPGEQFF.

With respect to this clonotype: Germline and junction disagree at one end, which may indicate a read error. CDR3 in DNA: TGTGCCAGCCGCCAGGACAACAGGGGGAGGTATGGCTACACCTTC. Encoded protein: CASRQDNRGRYGYTF. The rearrangement uses TRBV3-1 and TRBJ1-2, with TRBD1 matching 8 bases. The length of the CDR3 is 15 residues. Germline lookup yields CDR1 LGHDT and CDR2 YNNKEL (reference sequence).